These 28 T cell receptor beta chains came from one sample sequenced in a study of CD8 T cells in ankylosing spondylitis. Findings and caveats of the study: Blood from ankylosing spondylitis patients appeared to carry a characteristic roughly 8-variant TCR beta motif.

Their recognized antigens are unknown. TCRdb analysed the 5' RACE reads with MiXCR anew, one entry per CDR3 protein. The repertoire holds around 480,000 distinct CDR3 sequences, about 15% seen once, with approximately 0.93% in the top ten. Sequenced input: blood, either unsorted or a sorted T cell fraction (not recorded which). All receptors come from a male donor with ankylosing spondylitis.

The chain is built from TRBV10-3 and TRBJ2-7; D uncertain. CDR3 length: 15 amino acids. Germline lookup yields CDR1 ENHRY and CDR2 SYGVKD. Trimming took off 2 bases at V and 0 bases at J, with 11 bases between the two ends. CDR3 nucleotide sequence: TGTGCCATCAGTGAGCCCGGGTCCAGCTCCTACGAGCAGTACTTC. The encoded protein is CAISEPGSSSYEQYF.

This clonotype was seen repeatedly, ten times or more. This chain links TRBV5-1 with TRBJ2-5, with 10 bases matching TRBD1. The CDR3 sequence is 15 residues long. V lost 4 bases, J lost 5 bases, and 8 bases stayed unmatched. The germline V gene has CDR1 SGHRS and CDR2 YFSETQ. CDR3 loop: CASSGYLGQGETQYF. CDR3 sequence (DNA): TGCGCCAGCAGCGGATACTTGGGACAGGGGGAGACCCAGTACTTC.

In nucleotides, the CDR3 is TGTGCCAGCAGAGTCCCGGGCCTCGCAAATTCACCCCTCCACTTT. This translates into CASRVPGLANSPLHF. The chain has TRBV11-2 and TRBJ1-6, with D unresolved. The ends were cut back, 6 bases at V and 7 bases at J, with 16 bases in the middle. CDR1 is SGHAT, CDR2 FQNNGV, per germline. The CDR3 sequence is 15 residues long.

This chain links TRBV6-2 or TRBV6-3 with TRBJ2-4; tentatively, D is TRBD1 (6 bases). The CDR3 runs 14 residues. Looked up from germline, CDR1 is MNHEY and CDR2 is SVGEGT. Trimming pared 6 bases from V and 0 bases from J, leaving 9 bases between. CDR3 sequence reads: CASSRDTAKNIQYF. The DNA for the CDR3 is TGTGCCAGCAGCCGGGACACAGCCAAAAACATTCAGTACTTC.

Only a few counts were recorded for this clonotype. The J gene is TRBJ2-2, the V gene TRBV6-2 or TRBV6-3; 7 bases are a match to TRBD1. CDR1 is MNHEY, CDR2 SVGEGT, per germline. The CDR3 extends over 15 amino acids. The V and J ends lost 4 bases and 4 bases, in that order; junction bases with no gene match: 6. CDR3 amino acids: CASSFDRVFTGELFF. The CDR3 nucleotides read TGTGCCAGCAGTTTTGACAGGGTTTTCACCGGGGAGCTGTTTTTT.

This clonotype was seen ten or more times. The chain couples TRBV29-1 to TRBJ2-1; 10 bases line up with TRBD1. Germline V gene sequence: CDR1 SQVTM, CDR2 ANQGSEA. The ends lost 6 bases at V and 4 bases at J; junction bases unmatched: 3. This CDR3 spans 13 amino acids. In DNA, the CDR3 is TGCAGCGTGGGGACAGGGGAGTACAATGAGCAGTTCTTC. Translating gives CSVGTGEYNEQFF.

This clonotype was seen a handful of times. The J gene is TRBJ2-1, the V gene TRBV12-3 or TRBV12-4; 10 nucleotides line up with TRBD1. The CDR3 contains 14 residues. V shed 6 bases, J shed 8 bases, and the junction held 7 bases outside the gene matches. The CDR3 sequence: CASRNRDRGHEQFF. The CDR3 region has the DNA TGTGCCAGCAGAAACCGGGACAGGGGTCATGAGCAGTTCTTC.

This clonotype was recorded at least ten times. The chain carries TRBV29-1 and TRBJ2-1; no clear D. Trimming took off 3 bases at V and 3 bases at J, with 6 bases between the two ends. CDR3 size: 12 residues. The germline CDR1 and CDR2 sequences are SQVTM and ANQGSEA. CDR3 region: CSVDPGYNEQFF. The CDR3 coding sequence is TGCAGCGTTGACCCAGGCTACAATGAGCAGTTCTTC.

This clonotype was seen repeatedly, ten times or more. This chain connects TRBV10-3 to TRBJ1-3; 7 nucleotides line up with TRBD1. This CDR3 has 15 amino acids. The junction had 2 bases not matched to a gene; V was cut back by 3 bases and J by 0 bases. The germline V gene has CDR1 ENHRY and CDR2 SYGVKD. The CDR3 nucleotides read TGTGCCATCAGTGAAGGGGGCCTCTCTGGAAACACCATATATTTT. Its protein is CAISEGGLSGNTIYF.

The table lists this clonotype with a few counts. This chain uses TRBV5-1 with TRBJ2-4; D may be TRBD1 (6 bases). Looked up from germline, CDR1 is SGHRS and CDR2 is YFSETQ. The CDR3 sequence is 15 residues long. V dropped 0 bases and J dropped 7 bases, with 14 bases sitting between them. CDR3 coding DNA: TGCGCCAGCAGCTTGGAGACAGGAAAACACAACATTCAGTACTTC. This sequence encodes CASSLETGKHNIQYF.

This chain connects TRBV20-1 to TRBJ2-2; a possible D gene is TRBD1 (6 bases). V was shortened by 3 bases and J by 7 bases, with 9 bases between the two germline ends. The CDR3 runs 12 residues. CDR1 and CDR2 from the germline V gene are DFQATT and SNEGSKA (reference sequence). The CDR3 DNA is TGCAGTGCTAGCAGGGGTAACGGGGAGCTGTTTTTT. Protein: CSASRGNGELFF.

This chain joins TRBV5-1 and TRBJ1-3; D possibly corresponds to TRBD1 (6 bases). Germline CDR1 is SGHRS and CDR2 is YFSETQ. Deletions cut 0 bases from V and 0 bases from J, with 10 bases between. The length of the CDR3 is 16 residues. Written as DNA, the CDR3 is TGCGCCAGCAGCTTGGTCCAGGGGCTCTCTGGAAACACCATATATTTT. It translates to CASSLVQGLSGNTIYF.

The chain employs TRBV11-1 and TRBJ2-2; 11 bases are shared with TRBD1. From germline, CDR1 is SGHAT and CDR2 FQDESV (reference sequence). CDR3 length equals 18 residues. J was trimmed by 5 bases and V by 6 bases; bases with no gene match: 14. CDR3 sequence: CASRLTGWTGGRTGELFF. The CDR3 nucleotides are TGTGCCAGCAGACTTACCGGATGGACAGGGGGCCGGACCGGGGAGCTGTTTTTT.

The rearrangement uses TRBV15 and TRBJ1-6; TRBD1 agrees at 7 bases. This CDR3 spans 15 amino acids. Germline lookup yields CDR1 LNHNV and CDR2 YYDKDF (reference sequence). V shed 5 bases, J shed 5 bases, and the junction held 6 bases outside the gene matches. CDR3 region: CATSPWDSHNSPLHF. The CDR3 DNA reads TGTGCCACCAGCCCTTGGGACAGCCATAATTCACCCCTCCACTTT.

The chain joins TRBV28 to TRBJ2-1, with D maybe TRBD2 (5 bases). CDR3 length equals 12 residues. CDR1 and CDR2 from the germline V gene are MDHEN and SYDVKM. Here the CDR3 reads CAVAGTYNEQFF. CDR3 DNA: TGTGCGGTGGCGGGCACCTACAATGAGCAGTTCTTC.

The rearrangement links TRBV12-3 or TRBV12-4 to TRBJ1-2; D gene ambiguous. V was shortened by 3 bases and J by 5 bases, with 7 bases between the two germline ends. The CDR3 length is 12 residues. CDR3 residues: CASSLGEYGYTF. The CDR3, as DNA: TGTGCCAGCAGTTTGGGAGAATATGGCTACACCTTC.

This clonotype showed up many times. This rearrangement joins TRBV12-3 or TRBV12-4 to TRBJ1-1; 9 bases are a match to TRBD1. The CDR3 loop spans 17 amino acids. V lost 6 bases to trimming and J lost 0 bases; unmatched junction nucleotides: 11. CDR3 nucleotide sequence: TGTGCCAGCAGCCCCGCTGGACAGGGGCTGGTGAACACTGAAGCTTTCTTT. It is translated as CASSPAGQGLVNTEAFF.

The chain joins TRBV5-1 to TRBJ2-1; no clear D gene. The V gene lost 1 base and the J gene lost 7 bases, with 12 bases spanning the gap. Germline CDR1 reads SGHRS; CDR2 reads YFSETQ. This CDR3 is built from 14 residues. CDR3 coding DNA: TGCGCCAGCAGCTTGTTGACCCTTGGGAATGAGCAGTTCTTC. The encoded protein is CASSLLTLGNEQFF. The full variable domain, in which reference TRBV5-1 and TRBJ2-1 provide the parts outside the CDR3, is KAGVTQTPRYLIKTRGQQVTLSCSPISGHRSVSWYQQTPGQGLQFLFEYFSETQRNKGNFPGRFSGRQFSNSRSEMNVSTLELGDSALYLCASSLLTLGNEQFFGPGTRLTVL.

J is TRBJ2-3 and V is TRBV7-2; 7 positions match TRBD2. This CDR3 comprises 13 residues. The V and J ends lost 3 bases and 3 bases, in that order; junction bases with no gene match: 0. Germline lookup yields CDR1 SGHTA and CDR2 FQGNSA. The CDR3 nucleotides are TGTGCCAGCAGCTTTAGCGGGACAGATACGCAGTATTTT. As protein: CASSFSGTDTQYF.

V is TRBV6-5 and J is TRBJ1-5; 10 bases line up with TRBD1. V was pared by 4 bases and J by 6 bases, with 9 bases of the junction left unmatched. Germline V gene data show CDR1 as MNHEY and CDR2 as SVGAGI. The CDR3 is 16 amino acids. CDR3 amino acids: CASSLTGTGDSQPQHF. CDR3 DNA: TGTGCCAGCAGTTTGACCGGGACAGGGGATAGTCAGCCCCAGCATTTT.

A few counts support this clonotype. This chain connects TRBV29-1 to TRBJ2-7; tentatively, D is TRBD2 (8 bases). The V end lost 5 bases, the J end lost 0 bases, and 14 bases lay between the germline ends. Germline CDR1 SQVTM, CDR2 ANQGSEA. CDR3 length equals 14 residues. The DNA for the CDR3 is TGCAGCGTTAGGGACAGCGGGGGCTCCTACGAGCAGTACTTC. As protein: CSVRDSGGSYEQYF.

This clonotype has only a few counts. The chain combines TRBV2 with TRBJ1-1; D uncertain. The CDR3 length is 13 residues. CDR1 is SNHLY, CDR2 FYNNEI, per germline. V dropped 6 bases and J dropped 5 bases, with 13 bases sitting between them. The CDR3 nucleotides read TGTGCCAGCAGAAAGGGTGTGCGGACTGAAGCTTTCTTT. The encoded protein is CASRKGVRTEAFF.

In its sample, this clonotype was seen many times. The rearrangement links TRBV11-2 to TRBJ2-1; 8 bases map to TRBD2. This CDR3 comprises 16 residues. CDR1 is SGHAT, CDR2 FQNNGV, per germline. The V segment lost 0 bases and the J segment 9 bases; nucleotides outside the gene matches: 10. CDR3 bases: TGTGCCAGCAGCTTAGATTCATCGGCGGGAGGAGGTGAGCAGTTCTTC. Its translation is CASSLDSSAGGGEQFF. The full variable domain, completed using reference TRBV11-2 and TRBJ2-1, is EAGVAQSPRYKIIEKRQSVAFWCNPISGHATLYWYQQILGQGPKLLIQFQNNGVVDDSQLPKDRFSAERLKGVDSTLKIQPAKLEDSAVYLCASSLDSSAGGGEQFFGPGTRLTVL.

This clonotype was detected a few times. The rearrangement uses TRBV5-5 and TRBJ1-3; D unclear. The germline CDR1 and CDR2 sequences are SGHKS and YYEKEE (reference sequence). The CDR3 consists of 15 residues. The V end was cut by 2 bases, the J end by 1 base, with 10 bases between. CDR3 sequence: CASSFRAGSGNTIYF. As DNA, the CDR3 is TGTGCCAGCAGCTTTCGAGCGGGATCTGGAAACACCATATATTTT.

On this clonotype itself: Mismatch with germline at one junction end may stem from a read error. CDR3 in amino acids: CASGLLEQPINF. CDR3 DNA: TGTGCTAGTGGTCTGCTAGAACAGCCGATCAACTTC. The chain joins TRBV12-5 to TRBJ2-5, with unresolved D. CDR3 length: 12 amino acids. Germline V gene sequence: CDR1 LGHNT, CDR2 FRNRAP.

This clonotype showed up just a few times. The CDR3 DNA follows: TGTGCCAGCAGTCCGAGGGGACAGAGGGCAGATACGCAGTATTTT. Translating it yields CASSPRGQRADTQYF. This chain uses TRBV6-2 or TRBV6-3 with TRBJ2-3; 7 bases are a match to TRBD1. CDR1 and CDR2 (germline): MNHEY, SVGEGT. Unmatched junction bases numbered 9, after V lost 5 bases and J lost 4 bases. CDR3 length: 15 amino acids.

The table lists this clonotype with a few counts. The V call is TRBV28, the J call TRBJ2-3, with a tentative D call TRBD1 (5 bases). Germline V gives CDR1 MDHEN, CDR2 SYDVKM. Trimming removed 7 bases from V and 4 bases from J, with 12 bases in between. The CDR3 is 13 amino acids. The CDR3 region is CASKGLVPDTQYF. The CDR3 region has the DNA TGTGCCAGCAAGGGGCTGGTGCCAGATACGCAGTATTTT.

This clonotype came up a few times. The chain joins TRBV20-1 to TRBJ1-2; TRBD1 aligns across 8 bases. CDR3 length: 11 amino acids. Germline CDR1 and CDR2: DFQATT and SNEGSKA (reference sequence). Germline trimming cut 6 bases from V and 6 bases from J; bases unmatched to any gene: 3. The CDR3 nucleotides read TGCAGTGCGGGGACAGGCCATGGCTACACCTTC. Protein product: CSAGTGHGYTF.